Here is one T cell receptor (beta chain) with its context. Its matching antigen is unknown. Trimming cost V 6 bases and J 6 bases; bases outside gene matches: 15. The CDR3 covers 18 residues. CDR1 MNHEY and CDR2 SMNVEV come from the germline V gene (reference sequence). It was with 60 Vbeta and 13 Jbeta primers that the PCR ran. Assay used: immunoSEQ multiplex PCR; TCRdb lists only in-frame clones, some missing. This sample has over 150,000 clones, with 65% to 70% found just once. The data belong to a study of cytomegalovirus exposure and HLA in healthy donors. Study results and caveats: Specificity for CMV antigens was confirmed in vitro for a few of the CMV-associated chains.

The receptor comes from a woman aged 18-29 years in good health and CMV-seropositive. The V call is TRBV27, the J call TRBJ2-7, with 15 bases fitting TRBD2. Sequencing used PBMCs. CDR3 DNA: TGTGCCAGCAGCCCAGGGACTAGCGGGAGGTTTAGTGGGGTCGAGCAGTACTTC. Its protein product is CASSPGTSGRFSGVEQYF.